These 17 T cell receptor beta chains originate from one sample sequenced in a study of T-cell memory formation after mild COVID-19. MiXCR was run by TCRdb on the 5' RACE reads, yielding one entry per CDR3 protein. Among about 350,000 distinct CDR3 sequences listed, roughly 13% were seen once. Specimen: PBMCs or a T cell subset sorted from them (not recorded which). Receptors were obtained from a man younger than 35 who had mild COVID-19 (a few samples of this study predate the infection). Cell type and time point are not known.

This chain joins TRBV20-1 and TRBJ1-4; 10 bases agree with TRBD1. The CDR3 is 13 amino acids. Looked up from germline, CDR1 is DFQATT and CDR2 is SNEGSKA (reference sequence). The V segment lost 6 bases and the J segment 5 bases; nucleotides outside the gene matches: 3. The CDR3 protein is CSAGQGENEKLFF. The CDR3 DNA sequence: TGCAGTGCAGGACAGGGGGAGAATGAAAAACTGTTTTTT.

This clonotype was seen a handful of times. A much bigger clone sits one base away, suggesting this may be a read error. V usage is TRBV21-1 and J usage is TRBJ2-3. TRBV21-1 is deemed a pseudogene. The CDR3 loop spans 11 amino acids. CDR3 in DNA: TGTGCCAGCGGCTACACAGATACGCAGTATTTT. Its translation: CASGYTDTQYF.

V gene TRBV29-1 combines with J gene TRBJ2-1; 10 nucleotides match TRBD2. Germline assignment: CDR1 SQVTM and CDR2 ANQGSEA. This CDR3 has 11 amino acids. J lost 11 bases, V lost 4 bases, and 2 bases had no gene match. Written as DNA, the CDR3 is TGCAGCGTTGCTAGCGGGGGCCAGCAGTTCTTC. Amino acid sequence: CSVASGGQQFF.

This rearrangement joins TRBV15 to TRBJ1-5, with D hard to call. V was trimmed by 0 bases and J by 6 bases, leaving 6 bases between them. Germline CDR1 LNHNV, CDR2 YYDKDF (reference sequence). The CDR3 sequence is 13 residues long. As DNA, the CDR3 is TGTGCCACCAGCAGAGAGGGGTTTCAGCCCCAGCATTTT. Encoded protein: CATSREGFQPQHF. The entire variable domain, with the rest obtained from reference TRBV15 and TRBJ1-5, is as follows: DAMVIQNPRYQVTQFGKPVTLSCSQTLNHNVMYWYQQKSSQAPKLLFHYYDKDFNNEADTPDNFQSRRPNTSFCFLDIRSPGLGDTAMYLCATSREGFQPQHFGDGTRLSIL.

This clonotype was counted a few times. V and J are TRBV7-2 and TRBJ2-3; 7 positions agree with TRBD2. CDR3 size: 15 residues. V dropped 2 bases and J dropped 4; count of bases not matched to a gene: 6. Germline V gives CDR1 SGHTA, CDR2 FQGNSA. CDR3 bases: TGTGCCAGCAGCTTACGGCGGGGAGGGGCAGATACGCAGTATTTT. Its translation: CASSLRRGGADTQYF.

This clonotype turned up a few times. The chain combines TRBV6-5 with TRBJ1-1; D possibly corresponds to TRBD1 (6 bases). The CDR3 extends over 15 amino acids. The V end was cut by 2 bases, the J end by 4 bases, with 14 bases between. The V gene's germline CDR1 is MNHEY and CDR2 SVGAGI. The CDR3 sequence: CASSYRAQGATEAFF. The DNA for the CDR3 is TGTGCCAGCAGTTACAGGGCACAGGGTGCCACTGAAGCTTTCTTT.

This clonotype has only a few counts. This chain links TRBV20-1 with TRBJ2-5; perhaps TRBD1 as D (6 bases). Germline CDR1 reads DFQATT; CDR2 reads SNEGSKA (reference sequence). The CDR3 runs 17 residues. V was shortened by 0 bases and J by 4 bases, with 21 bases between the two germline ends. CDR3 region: CSARDQLPGTTGETQYF. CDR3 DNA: TGCAGTGCTAGAGATCAGCTACCCGGGACAACGGGAGAGACCCAGTACTTC.

For the CDR3, the DNA is TGTGCCAGCGGCCGCAGGGGAGGTGTTCTCCATGAGCAGTTCTTC. Translating it yields CASGRRGGVLHEQFF. This chain joins TRBV5-4 and TRBJ2-1, with D perhaps given as TRBD1 or TRBD2 (6 bases each). Trimming removed 7 bases at V and 8 bases at J, with 22 bases between. The V gene's germline CDR1 is SGHNT and CDR2 YYREEE (reference sequence). CDR3 size: 15 residues.

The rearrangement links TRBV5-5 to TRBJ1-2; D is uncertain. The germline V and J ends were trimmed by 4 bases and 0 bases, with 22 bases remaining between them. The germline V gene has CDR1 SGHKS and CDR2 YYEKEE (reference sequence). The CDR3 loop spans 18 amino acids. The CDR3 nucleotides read TGTGCCAGCAGCGGGCCGCGGTCCTTCTCCCCCTCTAACTATGGCTACACCTTC. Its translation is CASSGPRSFSPSNYGYTF.

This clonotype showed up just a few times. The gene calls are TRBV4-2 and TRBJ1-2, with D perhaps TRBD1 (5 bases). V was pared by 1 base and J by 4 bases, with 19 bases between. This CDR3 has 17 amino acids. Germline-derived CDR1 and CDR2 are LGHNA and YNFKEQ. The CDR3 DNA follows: TGTGCCAGCAGCCAAGGTCGAGGGGCCCTTTCGTCCTATGGCTACACCTTC. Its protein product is CASSQGRGALSSYGYTF.

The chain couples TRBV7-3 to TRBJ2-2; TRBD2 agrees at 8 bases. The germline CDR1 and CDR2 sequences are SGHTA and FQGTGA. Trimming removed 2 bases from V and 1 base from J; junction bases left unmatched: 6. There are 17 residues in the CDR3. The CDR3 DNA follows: TGTGCCAGCAGCTTACGGGCGGGGGGCGTGAACACCGGGGAGCTGTTTTTT. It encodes CASSLRAGGVNTGELFF.

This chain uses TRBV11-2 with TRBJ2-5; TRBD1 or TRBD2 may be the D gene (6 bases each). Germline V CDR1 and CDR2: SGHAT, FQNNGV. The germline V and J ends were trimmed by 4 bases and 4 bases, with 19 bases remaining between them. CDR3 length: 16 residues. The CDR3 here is CASSSPWAGHVETQYF. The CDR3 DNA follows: TGTGCCAGCAGCTCCCCCTGGGCGGGACACGTAGAGACCCAGTACTTC.

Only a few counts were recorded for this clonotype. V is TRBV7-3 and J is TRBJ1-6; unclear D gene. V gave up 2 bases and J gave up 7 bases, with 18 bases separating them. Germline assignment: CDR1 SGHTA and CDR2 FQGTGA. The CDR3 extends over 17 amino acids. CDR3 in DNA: TGTGCCAGCAGCTTATATGCAGGAGGCTCGGGAAATTCACCCCTCCACTTT. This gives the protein CASSLYAGGSGNSPLHF.

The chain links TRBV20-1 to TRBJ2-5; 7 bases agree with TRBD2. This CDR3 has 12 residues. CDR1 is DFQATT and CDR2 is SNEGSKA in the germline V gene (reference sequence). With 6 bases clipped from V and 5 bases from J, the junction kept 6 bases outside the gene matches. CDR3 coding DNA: TGCAGTGCAACCGGGGGGAGCGAGACCCAGTACTTC. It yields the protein CSATGGSETQYF.

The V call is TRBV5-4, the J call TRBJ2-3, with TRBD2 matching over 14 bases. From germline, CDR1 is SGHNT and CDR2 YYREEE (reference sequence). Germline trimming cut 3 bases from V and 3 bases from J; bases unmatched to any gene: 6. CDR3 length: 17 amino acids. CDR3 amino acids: CASSSGLAGEDTDTQYF. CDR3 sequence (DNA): TGTGCCAGCAGCTCGGGACTAGCGGGGGAGGATACAGATACGCAGTATTTT.

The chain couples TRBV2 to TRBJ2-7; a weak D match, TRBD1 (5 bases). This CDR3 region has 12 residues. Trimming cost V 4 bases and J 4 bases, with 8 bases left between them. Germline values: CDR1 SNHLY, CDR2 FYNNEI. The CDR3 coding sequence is TGTGCCAGCAGTGGACAGATATACGAGCAGTACGTC. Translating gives CASSGQIYEQYV.

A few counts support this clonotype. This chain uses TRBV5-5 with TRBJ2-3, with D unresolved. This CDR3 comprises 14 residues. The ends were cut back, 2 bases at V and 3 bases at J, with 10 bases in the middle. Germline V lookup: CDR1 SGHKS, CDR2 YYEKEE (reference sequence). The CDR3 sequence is CASSFKVLTDTQYF. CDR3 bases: TGTGCCAGCAGCTTTAAGGTTTTGACAGATACGCAGTATTTT.